Described below is a single T cell receptor (beta chain) sequence and its context. Its antigen remains unidentified. The source of the sample is a study of cytomegalovirus exposure and HLA in healthy donors. Study-level results: Common viral pathogens were later found to be apparently linked to several of the most significant clusters. Per a later analysis, approximately 16,000 TCR beta sequences showed association with HLA alleles at 0.05 false discovery rate.

Amplification used 60 Vbeta primers and 13 Jbeta primers. The protocol was immunoSEQ multiplex PCR, while the TCRdb copy is restricted to in-frame clones and leaves out a portion. The sample lists approximately 80,000 clones, approximately 74% occurring once. The sequencing input was PBMCs. This TCR was recovered from a man aged 25 to 40 in good health and CMV-seropositive.

This CDR3 is CASSFPGSGKTETQYF. The CDR3 DNA reads as TGTGCCAGCAGCTTTCCAGGTAGCGGGAAGACAGAGACCCAGTACTTC. The chain has TRBV7-9 and TRBJ2-5, with 8 positions matching TRBD2. Trimming removed 3 bases from V and 4 bases from J; junction bases left unmatched: 10. Germline V gene data show CDR1 as SEHNR and CDR2 as FQNEAQ (reference sequence). The CDR3 extends over 16 amino acids.